These T cell receptor beta chains were read from a single sample in a study of human T cells and chemical hapten exposure. TCRdb fed the 5' RACE reads into MiXCR, producing one record per CDR3 protein. The data show approximately 110,000 distinct CDR3 sequences, around a fifth seen once. The receptor set was obtained from a human donor in good health. Both conserved end residues are part of each CDR3. The D gene is left open where the match is weak. Rows give clone size only sometimes, using once, few, many, or a class for an expanded clone.

d_call	v_call	clone_size	j_call	cdr3_aa	cdr3_nt
TRBD1	TRBV4-2	few	TRBJ1-2	CASSQGQGDGYTF	TGTGCCAGCAGCCAAGGACAGGGAGATGGCTACACCTTC
TRBD2	TRBV30	few	TRBJ2-7	CAHTRTSGIYEQYF	TGTGCCCACACTCGGACTAGCGGGATCTACGAGCAGTACTTC
-	TRBV4-1	few	TRBJ1-3	CASSQDLAPGFVGSGNTIYF	TGCGCCAGCAGCCAAGATTTGGCTCCTGGGTTTGTGGGCTCTGGAAACACCATATATTTT
-	TRBV2	-	TRBJ1-4	CASSPRWRDEKLFF	TGTGCCAGCAGTCCACGGTGGAGAGATGAAAAACTGTTTTTT
-	TRBV2	few	TRBJ1-1	CASSRYLGWRKTEAFF	TGTGCCAGCAGCCGCTATCTTGGATGGAGAAAAACTGAAGCTTTCTTT
TRBD2	TRBV3-1	-	TRBJ2-1	CASRRELAGVSNEQFF	TGTGCCAGCAGGAGAGAACTAGCGGGAGTCTCCAATGAGCAGTTCTTC
-	TRBV3-1	once	TRBJ2-1	CASSQDIGNYNEQFF	TGTGCCAGCAGCCAAGACATAGGGAATTACAATGAGCAGTTCTTC
-	TRBV7-9	few	TRBJ1-3	CASSFQGDSGNTIYF	TGTGCCAGCAGCTTTCAGGGCGACTCTGGAAACACCATATATTTT
TRBD1	TRBV28	-	TRBJ2-5	CASSPRQGLETQYF	TGTGCCAGCAGCCCAAGACAGGGGCTGGAGACCCAGTACTTC
-	TRBV5-1	-	TRBJ2-3	CASSPDRQSRTDTQYF	TGCGCCAGCAGCCCGGACAGACAATCCCGCACAGATACGCAGTATTTT
TRBD2	TRBV20-1	few	TRBJ2-1	CSAELLAVYNEQFF	TGCAGTGCTGAACTACTAGCGGTATACAATGAGCAGTTCTTC
-	TRBV27	-	TRBJ1-5	CASSLLGVQPQHF	TGTGCCAGCAGTTTGTTAGGGGTACAGCCCCAGCATTTT
TRBD2	TRBV12-3/TRBV12-4	-	TRBJ2-7	CASSFGVAGYFGYEQYF	TGTGCCAGCAGTTTCGGAGTAGCGGGATATTTCGGGTACGAGCAGTACTTC
TRBD2	TRBV9	few	TRBJ2-1	CASSVLNHLAGGTYNEQFF	TGTGCCAGCAGCGTCCTGAACCATTTAGCGGGAGGAACCTACAATGAGCAGTTCTTC